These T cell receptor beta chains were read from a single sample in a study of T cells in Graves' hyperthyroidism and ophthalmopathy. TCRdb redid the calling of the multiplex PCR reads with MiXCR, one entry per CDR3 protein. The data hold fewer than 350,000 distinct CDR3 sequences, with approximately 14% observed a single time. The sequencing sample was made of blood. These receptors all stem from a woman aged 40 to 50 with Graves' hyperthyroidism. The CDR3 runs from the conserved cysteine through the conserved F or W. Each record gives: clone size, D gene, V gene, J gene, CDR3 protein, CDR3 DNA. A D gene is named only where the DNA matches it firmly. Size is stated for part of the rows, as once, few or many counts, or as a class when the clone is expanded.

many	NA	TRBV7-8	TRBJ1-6	CASSPSQVRVNSPLHF	TGTGCCAGCAGCCCCAGCCAAGTGCGGGTTAATTCACCCCTCCACTTT
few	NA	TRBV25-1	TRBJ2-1	CASSGGRTVLYNEQFF	TGTGCCAGCAGTGGGGGTCGGACAGTACTATACAATGAGCAGTTCTTC
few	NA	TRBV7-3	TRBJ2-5	CASSPGTGGETQYF	TGTGCCAGCAGCCCCGGGACCGGGGGAGAGACCCAGTACTTC
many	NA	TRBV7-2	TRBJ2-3	CASSKQGGDTQYF	TGTGCCAGCAGCAAACAGGGAGGAGATACGCAGTATTTT
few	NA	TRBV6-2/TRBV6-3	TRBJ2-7	CASSQVALYEQYF	TGTGCCAGCAGCCAAGTCGCTCTCTACGAGCAGTACTTC
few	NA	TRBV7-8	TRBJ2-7	CASSFFPRGSSEQYF	TGTGCCAGCAGCTTCTTTCCCAGGGGTTCGTCGGAGCAGTACTTC
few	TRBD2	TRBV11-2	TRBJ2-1	CASSPPTSGGSYNEQFF	TGTGCCAGCAGCCCCCCGACTAGCGGGGGTTCCTACAATGAGCAGTTCTTC
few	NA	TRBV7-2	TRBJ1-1	CASSLIRGLGEAFF	TGTGCCAGCAGCTTAATTCGTGGCCTGGGTGAAGCTTTCTTT
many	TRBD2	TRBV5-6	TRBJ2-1	CASSFDGGGFNEQFF	TGTGCCAGCAGCTTTGATGGGGGGGGATTCAATGAGCAGTTCTTC
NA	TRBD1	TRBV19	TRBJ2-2	CASTGRQGVPGELFF	TGTGCCAGTACAGGTCGGCAGGGGGTACCCGGGGAGCTGTTTTTT
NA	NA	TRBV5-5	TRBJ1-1	CASSHLMSPGSEAFF	TGTGCCAGCAGCCACCTTATGTCCCCGGGAAGTGAAGCTTTCTTT
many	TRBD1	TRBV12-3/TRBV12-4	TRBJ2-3	CASSRQGLTQYF	TGTGCCAGCAGTCGACAGGGCCTTACGCAGTATTTT
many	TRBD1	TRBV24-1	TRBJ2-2	CATSDFLGTGRTGELFF	TGTGCCACCAGTGATTTTTTAGGGACAGGGCGAACCGGGGAGCTGTTTTTT
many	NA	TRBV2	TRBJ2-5	CASQGRIRETQYF	TGTGCCAGCCAGGGGCGGATCCGAGAGACCCAGTACTTC
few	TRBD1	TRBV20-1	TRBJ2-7	CSASGDAGQGGEQYF	TGCAGTGCTAGCGGGGACGCCGGACAGGGAGGCGAGCAGTACTTC
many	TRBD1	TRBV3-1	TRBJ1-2	CASSRRGGGRRYGYTF	TGTGCCAGCAGCCGCCGCGGAGGGGGCCGTCGCTATGGCTACACCTTC
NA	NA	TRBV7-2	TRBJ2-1	CASSLGRGGRSSYNEQFF	TGTGCCAGCAGCTTAGGTAGGGGGGGAAGGAGCTCCTACAATGAGCAGTTCTTC
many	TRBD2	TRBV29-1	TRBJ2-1	CSVVGLAPINEQFF	TGCAGCGTTGTGGGACTAGCGCCGATCAATGAGCAGTTCTTC
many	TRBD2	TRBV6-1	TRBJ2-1	CASGKREVYNEQFF	TGTGCCAGCGGAAAGCGGGAGGTCTACAATGAGCAGTTCTTC
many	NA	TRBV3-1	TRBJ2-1	CASSQDTEGDEQFF	TGTGCCAGCAGCCAAGATACAGAGGGGGATGAGCAGTTCTTC
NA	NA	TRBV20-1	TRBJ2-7	CSASQTDRMSSYEQYF	TGCAGTGCTAGTCAGACAGACCGTATGAGCTCCTACGAGCAGTACTTC
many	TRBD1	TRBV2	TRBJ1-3	CASRDRAPGNTIYF	TGTGCCAGCAGGGACAGGGCTCCTGGAAACACCATATATTTT
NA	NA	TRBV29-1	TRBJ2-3	CSAPGTGSTDTQYF	TGCAGCGCCCCGGGAACGGGGTCGACAGATACGCAGTATTTT
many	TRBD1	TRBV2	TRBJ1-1	CASSKGTGGFGTEAFF	TGTGCCAGCAGTAAAGGGACAGGGGGCTTTGGTACTGAAGCTTTCTTT
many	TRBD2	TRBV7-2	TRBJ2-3	CASSARTSGSTDTQYF	TGTGCCAGCAGCGCCCGGACTAGCGGAAGCACAGATACGCAGTATTTT
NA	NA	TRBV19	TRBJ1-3	CASSIRGGSGNTIYF	TGTGCCAGTAGTATAAGGGGCGGCTCTGGAAACACCATATATTTT
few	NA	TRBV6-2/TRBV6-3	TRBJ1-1	CASRPPPGNTEAFF	TGTGCCAGCAGACCCCCCCCAGGGAACACTGAAGCTTTCTTT
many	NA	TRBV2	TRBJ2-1	CASTRDSYNEQFF	TGTGCCAGCACCCGGGACTCCTATAATGAGCAGTTCTTC
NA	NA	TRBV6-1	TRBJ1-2	CASSREVANNYGYTF	TGTGCCAGCAGTCGGGAGGTAGCTAATAACTATGGCTACACCTTC
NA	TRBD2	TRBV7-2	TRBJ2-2	CASSPPGTSSTGGLFF	TGTGCCAGCAGTCCGCCCGGGACTAGCAGCACCGGGGGGCTGTTTTTT
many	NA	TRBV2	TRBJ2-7	CASTRGYEQYF	TGTGCCAGCACCCGAGGATACGAGCAGTACTTC
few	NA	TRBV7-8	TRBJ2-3	CASSLMTRGPDTQYF	TGTGCCAGCAGCTTAATGACAAGGGGCCCAGATACGCAGTATTTT
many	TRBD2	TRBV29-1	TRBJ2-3	CSGGPSGRTDTQYF	TGCAGCGGAGGTCCTAGCGGGAGAACAGATACGCAGTATTTT
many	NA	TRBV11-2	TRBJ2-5	CASSLVGGAAETQYF	TGTGCCAGCAGCTTAGTTGGAGGGGCAGCGGAGACCCAGTACTTC
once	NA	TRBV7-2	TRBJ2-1	CASSTNGVSSYNEQFF	TGTGCCAGCAGCACAAATGGGGTTAGCTCCTACAATGAGCAGTTCTTC
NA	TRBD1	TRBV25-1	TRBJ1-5	CASSAHGTGGQPQHF	TGTGCCAGCAGTGCTCACGGGACAGGGGGCCAGCCCCAGCATTTT
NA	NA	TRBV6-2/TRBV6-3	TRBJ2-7	CASGLGGAPQDEQYF	TGTGCCAGCGGCTTGGGTGGAGCCCCGCAGGACGAGCAGTACTTC
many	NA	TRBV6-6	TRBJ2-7	CASSYKQAARVAYEQYF	TGTGCCAGCAGTTACAAACAAGCGGCGCGGGTGGCGTACGAGCAGTACTTC
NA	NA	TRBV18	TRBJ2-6	CASSPQSRPSGANVLTF	TGTGCCAGCTCACCACAGTCCCGCCCTTCTGGGGCCAACGTCCTGACTTTC
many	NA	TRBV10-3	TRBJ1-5	CATKQGRDQPQHF	TGTGCCACGAAACAGGGCCGTGATCAGCCCCAGCATTTT
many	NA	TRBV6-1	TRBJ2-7	CASHPGGSSYEQYF	TGTGCCAGCCACCCTGGGGGCAGCTCCTACGAGCAGTACTTC
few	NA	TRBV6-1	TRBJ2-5	CASSGLWGTETQYF	TGTGCCAGCAGTGGGCTTTGGGGTACGGAGACCCAGTACTTC
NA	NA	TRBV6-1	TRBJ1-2	CAAAQNYGYTF	TGTGCCGCCGCGCAGAACTATGGCTACACCTTC
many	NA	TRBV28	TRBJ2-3	CASSFLSGTDTQYF	TGTGCCAGCAGTTTTTTAAGTGGCACAGATACGCAGTATTTT
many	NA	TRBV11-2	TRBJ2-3	CASSLAQNTQYF	TGTGCCAGCAGCTTAGCCCAGAATACGCAGTATTTT
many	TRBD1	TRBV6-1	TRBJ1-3	CASRPGTGGYSGNTIYF	TGTGCCAGCAGACCCGGGACAGGGGGATACTCTGGAAACACCATATATTTT
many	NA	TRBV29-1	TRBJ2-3	CSAVQGGSGDTQYF	TGCAGCGCCGTACAGGGAGGTAGTGGCGATACGCAGTATTTT
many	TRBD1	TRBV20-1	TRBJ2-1	CSAKDRAHEQFF	TGCAGTGCTAAGGACAGGGCCCACGAGCAGTTCTTC